The entry below describes one T cell receptor beta chain. The CDR3 has 12 amino acids. The V gene lost 2 bases and the J gene lost 8 bases, with 7 bases spanning the gap. Germline CDR1 SEHNR, CDR2 FQNEAQ (reference sequence). The data were obtained in a study of early T cells in non-severe SARS-CoV-2 infection. Each CDR3 protein gets one entry after TCRdb re-called the 5' RACE reads with MiXCR. The data show around 60,000 distinct CDR3 sequences, around 21% seen once. The TCR comes from an adult who was a healthcare worker with PCR-confirmed SARS-CoV-2 infection or an uninfected control (not recorded which). The chain is built from TRBV7-9 and TRBJ2-1; no reliable D call. Sequences were derived from whole blood, sampled at baseline. The CDR3 DNA sequence: TGTGCCAGCAGCTTACTACCGGATGAGCAGTTCTTC. As protein: CASSLLPDEQFF. The full variable domain, completed using reference TRBV7-9 and TRBJ2-1, is DTGVSQNPRHKITKRGQNVTFRCDPISEHNRLYWYRQTLGQGPEFLTYFQNEAQLEKSRLLSDRFSAERPKGSFSTLEIQRTEQGDSAMYLCASSLLPDEQFFGPGTRLTVL.